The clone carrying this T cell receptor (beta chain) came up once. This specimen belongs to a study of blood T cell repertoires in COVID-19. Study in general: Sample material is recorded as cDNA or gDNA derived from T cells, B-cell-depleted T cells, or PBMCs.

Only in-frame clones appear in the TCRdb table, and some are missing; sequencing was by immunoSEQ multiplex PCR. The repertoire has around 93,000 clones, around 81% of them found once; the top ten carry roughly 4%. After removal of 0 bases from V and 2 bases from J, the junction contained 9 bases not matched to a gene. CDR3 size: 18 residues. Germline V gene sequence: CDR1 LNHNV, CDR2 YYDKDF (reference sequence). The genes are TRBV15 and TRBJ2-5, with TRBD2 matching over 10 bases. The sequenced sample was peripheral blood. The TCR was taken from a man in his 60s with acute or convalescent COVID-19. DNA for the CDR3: TGTGCCACCAGCAGAGATTGGTCGGTAGCGGGGGGTCAAGAGACCCAGTACTTC. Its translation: CATSRDWSVAGGQETQYF.